This T cell receptor delta chain was documented in a study of DNA immune sequencing with unique molecular identifiers (dated by TCRdb to 2018 to 2021). Concerning the study at large: Immunomagnetic cell separation was used to enrich gammadelta T cells from buffy coats, and the genomic DNA of the enriched gammadelta T cells was then sequenced. Healthy individuals were used as donors, and sorted peripheral blood gammadelta T cells were profiled from approximately 9 of these donors. The study developed and validated an ultrasensitive DNA-based TRD repertoire sequencing method using PCR-introduced unique molecular identifiers. Fluorescence-activated cell sorting was used to enrich gammadelta T cells from the PBMC of roughly ten healthy people. In the comparison of enriched versus non-enriched samples, 100 ng of enriched gammadelta T-cell DNA and around 1 ug of non-enriched PBMC DNA were sequenced. Validation of the method was performed on synthetic reference molecules and on blood samples from healthy individuals. Study-level results and caveats: TRD repertoire diversity differed among healthy donors, and several donors were highly oligoclonal, with the top 5 clonotypes making up more than half of productive molecules. Novel TRD sequences not targeted by the primers cannot be detected by the primer-based approach. Among clonotypes in healthy donors, the most frequent TRD rearrangement was TRDV2 paired with TRDJ1.

On this clone itself: Its antigen target is currently unknown. No quality values exist for individual bases; no much larger clone is one base distant.

The CDR3, cysteine through phenylalanine, is 16 amino acids long. Only the CDR3 region is kept as DNA, spanning 48 bases read in frame from base 1. Receptor amplification or capture employed multiplex PCR. Genomic DNA was amplified with a 32-plex assay using primers for all 8 TRDV and 4 TRDJ genes covering the CDR3. A 12-nucleotide UMI was added during about 3 barcoding PCR cycles, followed by a second PCR with Illumina adapter primers. AMPure XP beads were used to purify the libraries, whose quality was checked on a Fragment Analyzer using the HS NGS Fragment kit. Sequencing was run on an Illumina MiniSeq mid-output kit with 20% PhiX and 150 cycles of paired-end reads. Per the source publication's procedure: MIGEC version 1.2.9 was used to process reads, grouping reads by UMI and building error-corrected consensus sequences. Modified VDJtools version 1.2.1 scripts and the tcR R package were used for post-processing. After TCRdb called clones again from the public reads with CATT, rows with identical DNA were merged. The V and J calls, along with clone size, are taken from TCRdb and not from the paper's own processing. The sample includes under 6,000 delta-chain clones, with 11% observed a single time. About half of the sample rests with the top ten.

The clonotype comes from a human donor in good health. The V gene went uncalled, while the J gene is TRDJ1; the table names TRDD3, a call not compared with the DNA. The material sequenced was gamma-delta T cells enriched from blood buffy coat, or unenriched PBMCs (not recorded which). In nucleotide form, the sequence is TGTGCTCTTGGGGAACGGGTCTCACACTGGAGCGATAAACTCATCTTT. This yields the protein CALGERVSHWSDKLIF.